The text below deals with one T cell receptor (beta chain). The Seattle patients, enrolled during active infection, were followed longitudinally. These data originate in a study of blood T cell repertoires in COVID-19. Repertoires were generated with immunoSEQ multiplex PCR, while TCRdb's copy carries only in-frame clones and drops some. Of about 130,000 clones listed, 75% to 90% were seen once; the top ten hold 3.2%. This CDR3 is built from 15 residues. CDR1 LNHDA and CDR2 SQIVND come from the germline V gene (reference sequence). Trimming stripped 5 bases from V and 4 bases from J, with 15 bases between.

The clonotype originates from a woman of 80 years or more with COVID-19, enrolled during active disease. Input material: peripheral blood. This chain uses TRBV19 with TRBJ2-1, with a possible D match to TRBD2 (5 bases). The CDR3: CASSSSGLDYNEQFF. CDR3 nucleotides: TGTGCCAGTAGTTCGTCGGGGTTAGATTACAATGAGCAGTTCTTC.